One and the same sample provided the 8 T cell receptor beta chains below, sequenced in a study of T cell repertoires in cytomegalovirus infection. MiXCR, run by TCRdb on the reads, gives a single entry per CDR3 protein. Here the sample spans 300,000 or so distinct CDR3 sequences, about 9.2% being singletons. The source material was PBMCs. The source is a human donor in good health (CMV status not recorded). Some clones in this sample may be carry-over from other donors' samples.

This clonotype was recorded many times. The gene calls are TRBV20-1 and TRBJ1-1, with TRBD1 matching 8 bases. CDR1 is DFQATT and CDR2 is SNEGSKA in the germline V gene (reference sequence). V trimming: 6 bases; J trimming: 4 bases; junction bases outside the gene matches: 10. The CDR3 loop spans 14 amino acids. The CDR3 nucleotides are TGCAGTGCCGAACCGACAGGGGAGTCCACTGAAGCTTTCTTT. Translating gives CSAEPTGESTEAFF.

In its sample, this clonotype was seen many times. The V and J genes are TRBV5-1 and TRBJ2-7, with TRBD1 matching over 7 bases. The junction had 9 bases not matched to a gene; V was cut back by 0 bases and J by 9 bases. Per germline, CDR1 SGHRS and CDR2 YFSETQ. The CDR3 is 14 residues long. In DNA form, the CDR3 reads TGCGCCAGCAGCTTGGCCACAGGGGCGGTTGTGCAGTACGTC. It translates to CASSLATGAVVQYV.

This clonotype was recorded at least ten times. The chain recombines TRBV6-5 with TRBJ2-1, with 10 bases identical to TRBD2. Germline-derived CDR1 and CDR2 are MNHEY and SVGAGI. J lost 7 bases, V lost 5 bases, and 8 bases had no gene match. This CDR3 spans 15 amino acids. The CDR3 loop is CASSRAGGHVNEQFF. CDR3 in DNA: TGTGCCAGCAGTAGAGCGGGGGGGCATGTGAATGAGCAGTTCTTC.

This clonotype has a count of ten or more. The rearrangement joins TRBV6-2 or TRBV6-3 to TRBJ1-3; TRBD1 might be the D (6 bases). The germline V gene encodes CDR1 MNHEY and CDR2 SVGEGT. CDR3 length equals 13 residues. V was clipped by 6 bases and J by 0 bases, with 6 bases between them. The DNA for the CDR3 is TGTGCCAGCAGGGACAGCTCTGGAAACACCATATATTTT. As protein: CASRDSSGNTIYF.

A few counts support this clonotype. The chain is built from TRBV28 and TRBJ1-5; D is unresolved. The CDR3 is made up of 13 amino acids. Germline V gene sequence: CDR1 MDHEN, CDR2 SYDVKM. Trimming removed 6 bases at V and 6 bases at J, with 12 bases between. DNA of the CDR3: TGTGCCAGCAGCGGGGTATTAGGTCAGCCCCAGCATTTT. The encoded protein is CASSGVLGQPQHF.

This clonotype was seen ten or more times. This chain joins TRBV7-8 and TRBJ1-1, with unresolved D. V lost 6 bases, J lost 0 bases, and 14 bases lay in between. The CDR3 contains 15 residues. CDR1 is SGHVS and CDR2 is FQNEAQ in the germline V gene. The CDR3 nucleotides are TGTGCCAGCAGTCAACGTTCGGGGTTGAACACTGAAGCTTTCTTT. Translated, it gives CASSQRSGLNTEAFF.

This clonotype came up many times. The V and J genes are TRBV7-3 and TRBJ1-2; D ambiguous. Germline V CDR1 and CDR2: SGHTA, FQGTGA. The CDR3 runs to 16 residues. V was trimmed by 3 bases and J by 3 bases, leaving 17 bases between them. CDR3 coding DNA: TGTGCCAGCAGCTTGGTTGAAAGTAGAAGGGACTATGGCTACACCTTC. It translates to CASSLVESRRDYGYTF.

This clonotype occurred many times. J is TRBJ2-1 and V is TRBV20-1; weak D call: TRBD2 (6 bases). CDR1 DFQATT and CDR2 SNEGSKA come from the germline V gene (reference sequence). This CDR3 contains 14 residues. Trimming removed 6 bases at V and 0 bases at J, with 12 bases between. The CDR3 reads CSAGTSGSYNEQFF. The CDR3 coding sequence is TGCAGTGCGGGGACTTCCGGCTCCTACAATGAGCAGTTCTTC.